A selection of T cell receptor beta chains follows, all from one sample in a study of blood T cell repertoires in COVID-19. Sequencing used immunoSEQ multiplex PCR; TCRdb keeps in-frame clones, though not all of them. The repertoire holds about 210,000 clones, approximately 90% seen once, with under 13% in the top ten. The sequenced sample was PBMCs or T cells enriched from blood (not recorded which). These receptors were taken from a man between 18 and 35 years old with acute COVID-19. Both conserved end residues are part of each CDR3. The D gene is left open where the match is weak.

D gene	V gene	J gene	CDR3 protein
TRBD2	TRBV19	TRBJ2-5	CASSMGGSGQETQYF
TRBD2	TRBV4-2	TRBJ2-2	CASSPRRGREDTGELFF
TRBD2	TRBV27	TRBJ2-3	CASSLWGLAGGPLQDTQYF
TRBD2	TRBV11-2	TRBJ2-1	CASSSLAEEGNEQFF
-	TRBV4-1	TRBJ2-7	CASSQDGNTEQYF
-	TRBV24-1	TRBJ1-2	CATSEVSGPLHGYTF
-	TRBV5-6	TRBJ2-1	CASSLGSPSYNEQFF
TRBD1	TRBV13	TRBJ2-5	CASSSPGTAETQYF
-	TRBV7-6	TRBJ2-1	CASSFEEVNEQFF
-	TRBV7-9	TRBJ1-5	CASSPETGSGAQHF
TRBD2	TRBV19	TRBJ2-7	CASSVSGSSYEQYF
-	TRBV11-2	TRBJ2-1	CASSLNVDPAASSYNEQFF
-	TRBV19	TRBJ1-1	CASSIQGGATEAFF
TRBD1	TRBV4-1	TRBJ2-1	CASSHRDRAINEQFF
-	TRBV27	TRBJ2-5	CASSFRGEETQYF
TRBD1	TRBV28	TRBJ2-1	CASTGDRGPNEQFF
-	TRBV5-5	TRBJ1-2	CASSLEITALNYGYTF
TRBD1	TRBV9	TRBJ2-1	CASTTGGQGRNEQFF
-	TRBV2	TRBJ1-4	CASGDRTDLEKLFF
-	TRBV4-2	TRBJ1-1	CASSHEGVAFF
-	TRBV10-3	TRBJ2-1	CAISGDSNEQFF
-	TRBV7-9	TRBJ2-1	CASSFPLGAGHNEQFF
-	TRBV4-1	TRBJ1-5	CASSPAGVSQPQHF
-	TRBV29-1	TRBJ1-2	CSAVGDYGYTF
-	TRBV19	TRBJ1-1	CASSIDHQGSTEAFF
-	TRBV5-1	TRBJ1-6	CASSLVPGVLNSPLHF
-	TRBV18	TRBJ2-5	CASSPPVGETQYF
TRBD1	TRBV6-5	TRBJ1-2	CASSPRDSGYGYTF
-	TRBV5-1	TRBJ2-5	CASSLEARANQETQYF
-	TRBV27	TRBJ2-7	CASSLSTGYEQYF
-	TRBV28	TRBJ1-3	CASSLGGAGNTIYF
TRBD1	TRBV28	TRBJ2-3	CASSLPPRQGSDTQYF
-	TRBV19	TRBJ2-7	CASSPAPRGYEQYF
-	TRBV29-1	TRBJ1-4	CSVLVGGEKLFF
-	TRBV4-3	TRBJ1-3	CASSQERTAGNTIYF
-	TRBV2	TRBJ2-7	CASAGGQGAPYEQYF
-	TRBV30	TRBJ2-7	CAWGIGRGVREQYF
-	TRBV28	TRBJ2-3	CASSPPAGVDTQYF
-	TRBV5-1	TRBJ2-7	CASRRDLNSYEQYF
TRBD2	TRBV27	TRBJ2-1	CASSLLGTSKLDEQFF
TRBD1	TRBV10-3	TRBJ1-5	CAISEGQANQPQHF
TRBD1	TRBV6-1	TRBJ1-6	CASSEVRQGNSPLHF
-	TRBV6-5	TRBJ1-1	CASIPGRNTEAFF
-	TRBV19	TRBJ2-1	CASSIDPRRGRWNEQFF
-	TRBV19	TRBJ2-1	CASSMGIYNEQFF
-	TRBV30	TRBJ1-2	CAGRVGAVAYGYTF
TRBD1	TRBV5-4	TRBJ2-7	CASSEQGTYYEQYF
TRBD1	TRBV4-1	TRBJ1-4	CASSQRDRGTTNEKLFF
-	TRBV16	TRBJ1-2	CASSPNGEGSYGYTF
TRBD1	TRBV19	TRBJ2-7	CASSIRGEGAEQYF
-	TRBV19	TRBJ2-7	CASSIGAGASYEQYF
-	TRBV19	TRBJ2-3	CASSKPLLASGTDTQYF
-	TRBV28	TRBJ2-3	CASSFRGTDTQYF
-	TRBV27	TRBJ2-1	CASSPLSNEQFF
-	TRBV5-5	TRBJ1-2	CASSYSRDSNYGYTF
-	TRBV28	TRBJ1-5	CASSLKRQPQHF